The TCR beta chain described here comes from a study of T cell repertoires in cytomegalovirus infection. Overall study: Indications came from public TCR beta signatures; they pointed to CMV infection and to a matching HLA type. General observations from the study: Identification of carriers of CMV plus the relevant HLA was achieved through cumulative public TCR beta family frequency. HLA-C-restricted CMV clonotypes gave the most frequent clonotype in two of eight donors.

Regarding this clonotype: As yet, its antigen is unknown.

One entry per CDR3 protein results from TCRdb running MiXCR on the reads. The sample includes 200,000 to 300,000 distinct CDR3 sequences, over 8% of them seen just once. The CDR3 is made up of 15 amino acids. The V and J ends lost 4 bases and 2 bases respectively, with 15 bases between them. Germline V gene sequence: CDR1 SGHRS, CDR2 YFSETQ. The chain has TRBV5-1 and TRBJ1-1; D is unresolved. The TCR comes from a human donor in good health (CMV status not recorded). Some clones in this sample may be carry-over from other donors' samples. What was sequenced was PBMCs. The CDR3 here is CASSPGQTENTEAFF. For the CDR3, the DNA is TGCGCCAGCAGCCCCGGGCAGACCGAAAACACTGAAGCTTTCTTT.